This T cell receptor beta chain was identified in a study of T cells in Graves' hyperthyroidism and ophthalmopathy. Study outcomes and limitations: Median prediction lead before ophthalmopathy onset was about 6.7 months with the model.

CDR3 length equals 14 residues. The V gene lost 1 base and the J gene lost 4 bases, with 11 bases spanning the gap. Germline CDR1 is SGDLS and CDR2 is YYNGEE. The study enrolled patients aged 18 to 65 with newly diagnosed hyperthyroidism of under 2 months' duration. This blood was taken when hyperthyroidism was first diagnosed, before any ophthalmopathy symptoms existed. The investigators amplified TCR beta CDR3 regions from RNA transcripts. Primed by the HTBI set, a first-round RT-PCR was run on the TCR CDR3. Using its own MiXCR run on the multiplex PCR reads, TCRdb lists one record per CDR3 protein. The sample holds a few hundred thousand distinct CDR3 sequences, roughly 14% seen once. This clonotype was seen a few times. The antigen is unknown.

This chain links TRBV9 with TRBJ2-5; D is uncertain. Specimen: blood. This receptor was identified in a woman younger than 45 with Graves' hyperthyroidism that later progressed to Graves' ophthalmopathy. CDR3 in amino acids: CASSVTERRETQYF. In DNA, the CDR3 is TGTGCCAGCAGCGTAACCGAGCGTCGAGAGACCCAGTACTTC.